The clone carrying this TCR beta chain was seen a handful of times. The antigen is unknown. Staff drew 9 to 10 milliliters of peripheral blood from each donor. Through a sample-barcoded 5' primer and a J-beta primer mix, a second PCR was run for about 7 to 12 cycles. TCRdb passed the 5' RACE reads through MiXCR, listing each CDR3 protein once. The sample lists 950,000 to 1,200,000 distinct CDR3 sequences, around two fifths occurring once. These data belong to a study of blood T cells in healthy people across ages. Study-wide results and limits: Since the PBMCs were unsorted, naive and antigen-experienced cells could not be conclusively compared. Diversity figures derived from one million T cells were judged to underestimate the true value. Long-lived donors carried more naive CD4+ cells and greater diversity than aged donors.

The sequence was obtained from a man between 18 and 35 years old in good health. The material sequenced was blood.

As DNA, the CDR3 is TGCGCCAGCAGCTTGGACGCTAGCGGGGGGACAGATACGCAGTATTTT. Residues: CASSLDASGGTDTQYF. The V call is TRBV5-1, the J call TRBJ2-3, with TRBD2 matching over 11 bases. After removal of 0 bases from V and 3 bases from J, the junction contained 3 bases not matched to a gene. CDR3 length equals 16 residues. From germline, CDR1 is SGHRS and CDR2 YFSETQ.